This T cell receptor beta chain was identified during a study of shared clonotypes between healthy human individuals. Overall study context: Per donor, CD8 memory used one plate, CD8 naive used two, CD4 memory used three and CD4 naive used three. Findings and limits, study-wide: The donor pool, a small one, limited the genetic and exposure-history diversity represented. Depth was large, yet rarefaction showed that sorted-subset sequencing was incomplete.

The germline V gene encodes CDR1 SGHRS and CDR2 YFSETQ. The ends were cut back, 0 bases at V and 0 bases at J, with 9 bases in the middle. This CDR3 spans 15 amino acids. Naive CD8 cells lacked CD45RO and underwent positive selection for CCR7, leaving out terminally differentiated effector memory CD45RA+ cells. Repertoires were generated with immunoSEQ multiplex PCR, while TCRdb's copy carries only in-frame clones and drops some. In the table there are 1.5 million to 2.5 million clones, approximately 94% of which are singletons. Points on this clone: The target antigen is unknown.

The receptor was derived from a man between 18 and 35 years old in good health. The V and J genes are TRBV5-1 and TRBJ1-1; D possibly corresponds to TRBD1 (5 bases). Sequenced input: naive CD8+ T cells sorted from blood. The CDR3 nucleotides are TGCGCCAGCAGCTTGGTAGGGGATTTGAACACTGAAGCTTTCTTT. Translating it yields CASSLVGDLNTEAFF.